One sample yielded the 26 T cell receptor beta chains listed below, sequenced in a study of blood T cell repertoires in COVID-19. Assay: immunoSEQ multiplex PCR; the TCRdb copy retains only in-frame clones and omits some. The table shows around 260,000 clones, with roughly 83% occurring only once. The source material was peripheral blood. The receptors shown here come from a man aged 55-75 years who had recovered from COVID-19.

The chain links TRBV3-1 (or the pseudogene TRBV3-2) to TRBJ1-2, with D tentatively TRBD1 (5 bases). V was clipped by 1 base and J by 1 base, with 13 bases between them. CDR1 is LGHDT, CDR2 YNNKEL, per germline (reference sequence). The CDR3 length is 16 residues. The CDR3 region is CASSQVPGGGNYGYTF. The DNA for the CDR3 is TGTGCCAGCAGCCAAGTCCCGGGGGGGGGTAACTATGGCTACACCTTC.

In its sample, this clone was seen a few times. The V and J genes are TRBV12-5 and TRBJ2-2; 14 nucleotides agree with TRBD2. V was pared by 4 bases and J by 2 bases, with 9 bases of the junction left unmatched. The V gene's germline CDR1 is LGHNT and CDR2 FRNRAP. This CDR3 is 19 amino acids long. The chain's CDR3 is CASGSPGTSGSKNTGELFF. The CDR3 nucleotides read TGTGCTAGTGGTTCCCCAGGGACTAGCGGGAGTAAAAACACCGGGGAGCTGTTTTTT.

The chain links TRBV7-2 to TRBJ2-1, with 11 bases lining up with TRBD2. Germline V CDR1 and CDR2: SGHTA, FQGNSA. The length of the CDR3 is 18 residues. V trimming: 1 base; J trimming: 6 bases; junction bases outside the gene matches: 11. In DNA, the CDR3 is TGTGCCAGCAGCTTAGTCTCGTCAAGACTAGCGGGGCCCAATGAGCAGTTCTTC. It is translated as CASSLVSSRLAGPNEQFF.

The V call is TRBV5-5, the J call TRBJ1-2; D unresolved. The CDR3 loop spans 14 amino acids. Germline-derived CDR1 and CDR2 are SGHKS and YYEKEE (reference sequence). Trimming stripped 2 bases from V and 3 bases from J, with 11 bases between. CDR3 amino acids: CASSFTGSYYGYTF. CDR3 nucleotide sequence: TGTGCCAGCAGCTTCACGGGGAGTTACTATGGCTACACCTTC.

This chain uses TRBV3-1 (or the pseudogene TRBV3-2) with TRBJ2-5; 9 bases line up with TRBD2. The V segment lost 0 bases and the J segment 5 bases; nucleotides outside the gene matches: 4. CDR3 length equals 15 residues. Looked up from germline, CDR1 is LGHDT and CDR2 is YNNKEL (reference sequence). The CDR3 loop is CASSQEGGRAETQYF. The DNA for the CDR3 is TGTGCCAGCAGCCAAGAAGGCGGGAGGGCTGAGACCCAGTACTTC.

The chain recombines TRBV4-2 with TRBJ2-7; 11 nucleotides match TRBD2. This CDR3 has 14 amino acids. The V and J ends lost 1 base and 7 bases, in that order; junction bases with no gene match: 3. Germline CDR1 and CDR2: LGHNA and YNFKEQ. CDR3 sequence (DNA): TGTGCCAGCAGCCAAGGACTAGCGGGGTGGGAGCAGTACTTC. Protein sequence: CASSQGLAGWEQYF.

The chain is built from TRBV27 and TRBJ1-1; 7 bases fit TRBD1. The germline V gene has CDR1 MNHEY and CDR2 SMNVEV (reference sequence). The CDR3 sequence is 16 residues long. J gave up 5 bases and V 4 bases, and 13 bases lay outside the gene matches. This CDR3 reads CASSYDRDPRRTEAFF. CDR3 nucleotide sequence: TGTGCCAGCAGTTACGACAGGGACCCTAGGAGGACTGAAGCTTTCTTT.

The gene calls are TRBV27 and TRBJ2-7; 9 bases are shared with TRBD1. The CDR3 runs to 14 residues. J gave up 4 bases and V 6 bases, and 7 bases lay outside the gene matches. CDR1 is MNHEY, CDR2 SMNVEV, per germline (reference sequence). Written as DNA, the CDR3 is TGTGCCAGCAGGAAGGGACAGGGAAGTTACGAGCAGTACTTC. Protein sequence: CASRKGQGSYEQYF.

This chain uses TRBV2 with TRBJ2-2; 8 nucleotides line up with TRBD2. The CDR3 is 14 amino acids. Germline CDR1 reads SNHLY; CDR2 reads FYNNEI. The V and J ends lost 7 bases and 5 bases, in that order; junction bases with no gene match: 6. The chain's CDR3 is CASKNSGITGELFF. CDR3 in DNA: TGTGCCAGCAAGAATAGCGGGATTACCGGGGAGCTGTTTTTT.

The CDR3 DNA reads as TGCAGTGCTAGTGGGACATTACGTTACAATGAGCAGTTCTTC. Protein: CSASGTLRYNEQFF. This chain uses TRBV20-1 with TRBJ2-1; D is perhaps TRBD1 (6 bases). The CDR3 runs 14 residues. V gave up 3 bases and J gave up 4 bases, with 13 bases separating them. Germline CDR1 and CDR2: DFQATT and SNEGSKA (reference sequence).

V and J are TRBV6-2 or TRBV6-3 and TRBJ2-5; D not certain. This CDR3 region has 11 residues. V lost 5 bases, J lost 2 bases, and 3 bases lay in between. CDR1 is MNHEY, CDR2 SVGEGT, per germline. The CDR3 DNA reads TGTGCCAGCAGTCAACAAGAGACCCAGTACTTC. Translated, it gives CASSQQETQYF.

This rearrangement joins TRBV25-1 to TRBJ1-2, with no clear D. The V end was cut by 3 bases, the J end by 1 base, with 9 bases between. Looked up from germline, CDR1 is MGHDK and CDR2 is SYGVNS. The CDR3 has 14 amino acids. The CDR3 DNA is TGTGCCAGCAGTGACCCCGCGAATAACTATGGCTACACCTTC. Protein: CASSDPANNYGYTF.

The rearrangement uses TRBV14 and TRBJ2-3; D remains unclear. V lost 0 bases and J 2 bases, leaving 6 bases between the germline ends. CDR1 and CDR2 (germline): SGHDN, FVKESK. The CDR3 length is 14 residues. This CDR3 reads CASSQDLFTDTQYF. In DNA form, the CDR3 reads TGTGCCAGCAGCCAAGACCTATTCACAGATACGCAGTATTTT.

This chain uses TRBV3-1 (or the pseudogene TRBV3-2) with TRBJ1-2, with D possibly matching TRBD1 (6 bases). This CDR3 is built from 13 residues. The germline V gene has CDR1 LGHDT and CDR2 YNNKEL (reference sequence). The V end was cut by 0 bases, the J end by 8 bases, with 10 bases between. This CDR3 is CASSQDPGAGYTF. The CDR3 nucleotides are TGTGCCAGCAGCCAAGATCCAGGGGCGGGCTACACCTTC.

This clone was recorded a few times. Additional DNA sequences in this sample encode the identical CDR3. CDR3 residues: CASSVGQGGNSPLHF. The CDR3 DNA is TGTGCCAGCAGCGTAGGACAGGGTGGTAATTCACCCCTCCACTTT. The genes are TRBV9 and TRBJ1-6; 7 positions agree with TRBD1. The germline V gene has CDR1 SGDLS and CDR2 YYNGEE. The CDR3 sequence is 15 residues long. J was trimmed by 6 bases and V by 0 bases; bases with no gene match: 3.

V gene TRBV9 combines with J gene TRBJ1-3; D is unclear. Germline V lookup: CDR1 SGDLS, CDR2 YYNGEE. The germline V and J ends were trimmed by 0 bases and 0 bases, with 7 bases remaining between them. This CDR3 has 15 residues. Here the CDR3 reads CASSVGLGSGNTIYF. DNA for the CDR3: TGTGCCAGCAGCGTAGGCCTAGGCTCTGGAAACACCATATATTTT.

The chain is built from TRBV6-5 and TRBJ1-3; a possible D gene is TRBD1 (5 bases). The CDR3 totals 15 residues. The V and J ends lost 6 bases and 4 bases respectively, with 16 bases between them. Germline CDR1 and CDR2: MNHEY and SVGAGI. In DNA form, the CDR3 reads TGTGCCAGCAGGGGGGGGAACTTGGAAGGAAACACCATATATTTT. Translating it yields CASRGGNLEGNTIYF.

CDR3 DNA: TGTGCCAGCAGCCCCTACCTAGGGGTGGATGAAAATACGCAGTATTTT. This gives the protein CASSPYLGVDENTQYF. This chain uses TRBV5-6 with TRBJ2-3; TRBD1 is a possible D gene (5 bases). CDR3 size: 16 residues. CDR1 SGHDT and CDR2 YYEEEE come from the germline V gene. Trimming removed 4 bases from V and 7 bases from J, with 22 bases in between.

In DNA form, the CDR3 reads TGTGCCAGCAGCCAAGGAGGGGGCTCTGGAAACACCATATATTTT. Translation: CASSQGGGSGNTIYF. The chain joins TRBV3-1 (or the pseudogene TRBV3-2) to TRBJ1-3, with TRBD1 as a possible D gene (6 bases). V lost 1 base and J lost 0, with 7 bases in between. Looked up from germline, CDR1 is LGHDT and CDR2 is YNNKEL (reference sequence). The length of the CDR3 is 15 residues.

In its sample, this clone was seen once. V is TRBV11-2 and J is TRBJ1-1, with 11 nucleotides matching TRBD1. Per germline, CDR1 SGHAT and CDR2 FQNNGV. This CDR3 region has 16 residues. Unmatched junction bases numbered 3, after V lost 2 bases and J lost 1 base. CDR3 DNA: TGTGCCAGCAGCTTAACGGACAGGGGGCGGAACACTGAAGCTTTCTTT. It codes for CASSLTDRGRNTEAFF.

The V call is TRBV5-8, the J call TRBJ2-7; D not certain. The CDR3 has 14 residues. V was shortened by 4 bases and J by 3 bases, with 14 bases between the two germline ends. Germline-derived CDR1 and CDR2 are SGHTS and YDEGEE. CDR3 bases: TGTGCCAGCAGCCGCGGAAACGCTAACTACGAGCAGTACTTC. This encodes CASSRGNANYEQYF.

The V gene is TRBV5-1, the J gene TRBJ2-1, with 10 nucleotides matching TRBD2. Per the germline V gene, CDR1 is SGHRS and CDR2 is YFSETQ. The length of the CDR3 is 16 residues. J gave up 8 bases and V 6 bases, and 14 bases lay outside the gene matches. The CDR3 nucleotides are TGCGCCAGCACCTATGCGTCTAGCGGGAGTTTGGATGAGCAGTTCTTC. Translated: CASTYASSGSLDEQFF.

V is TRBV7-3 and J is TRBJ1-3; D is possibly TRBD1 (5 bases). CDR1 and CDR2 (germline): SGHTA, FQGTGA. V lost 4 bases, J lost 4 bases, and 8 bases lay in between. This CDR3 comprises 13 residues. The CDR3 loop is CASSSGVGNTIYF. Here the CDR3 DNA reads TGTGCCAGCAGCTCGGGGGTAGGAAACACCATATATTTT.

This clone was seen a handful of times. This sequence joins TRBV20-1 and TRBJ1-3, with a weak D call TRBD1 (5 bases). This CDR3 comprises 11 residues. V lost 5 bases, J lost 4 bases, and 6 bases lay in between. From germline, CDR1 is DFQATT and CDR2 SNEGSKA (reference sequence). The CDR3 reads CSASGGNTIYF. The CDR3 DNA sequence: TGCAGTGCTTCAGGGGGAAACACCATATATTTT.

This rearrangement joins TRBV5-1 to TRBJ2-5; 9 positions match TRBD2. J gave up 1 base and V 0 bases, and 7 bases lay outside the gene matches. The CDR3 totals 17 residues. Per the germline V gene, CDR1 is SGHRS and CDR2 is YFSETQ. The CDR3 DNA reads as TGCGCCAGCAGCTTGGGGCTAGCGGGGCCGGCCCAAGAGACCCAGTACTTC. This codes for CASSLGLAGPAQETQYF.

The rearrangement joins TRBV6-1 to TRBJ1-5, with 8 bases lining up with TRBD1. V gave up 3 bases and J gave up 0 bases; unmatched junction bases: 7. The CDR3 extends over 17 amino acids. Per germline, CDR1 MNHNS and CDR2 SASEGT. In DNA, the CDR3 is TGTGCCAGCAGTGATACTCGGACAGGGAATAGCAATCAGCCCCAGCATTTT. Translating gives CASSDTRTGNSNQPQHF.